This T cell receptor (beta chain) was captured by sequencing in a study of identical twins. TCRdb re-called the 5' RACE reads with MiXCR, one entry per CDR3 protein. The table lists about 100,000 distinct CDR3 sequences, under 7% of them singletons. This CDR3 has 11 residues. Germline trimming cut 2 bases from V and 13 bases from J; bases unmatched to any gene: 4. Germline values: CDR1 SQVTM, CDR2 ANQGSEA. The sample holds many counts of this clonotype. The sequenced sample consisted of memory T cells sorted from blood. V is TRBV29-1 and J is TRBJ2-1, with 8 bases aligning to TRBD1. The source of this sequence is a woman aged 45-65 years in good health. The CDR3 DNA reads TGCAGCGTTGAAAGAGGGACAGGACAGTTCTTC. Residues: CSVERGTGQFF.